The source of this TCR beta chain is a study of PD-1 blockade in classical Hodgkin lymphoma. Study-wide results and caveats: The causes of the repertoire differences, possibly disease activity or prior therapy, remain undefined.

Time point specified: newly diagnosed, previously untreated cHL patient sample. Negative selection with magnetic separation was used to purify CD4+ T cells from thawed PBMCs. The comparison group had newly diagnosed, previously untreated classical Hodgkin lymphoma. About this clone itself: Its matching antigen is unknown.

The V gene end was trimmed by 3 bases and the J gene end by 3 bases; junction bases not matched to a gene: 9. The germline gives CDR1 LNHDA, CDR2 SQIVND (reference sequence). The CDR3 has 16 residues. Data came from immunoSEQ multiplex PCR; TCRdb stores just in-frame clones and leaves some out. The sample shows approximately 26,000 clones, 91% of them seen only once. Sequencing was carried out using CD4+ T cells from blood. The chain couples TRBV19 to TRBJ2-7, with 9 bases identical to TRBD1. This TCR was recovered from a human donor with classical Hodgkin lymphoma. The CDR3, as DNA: TGTGCCAGTAGTATCGTCGCGACAGGGGGATACTACGAGCAGTACTTC. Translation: CASSIVATGGYYEQYF.